One sample yielded the 14 T cell receptor beta chains listed below, sequenced in a study of OX40 agonist ivuxolimab in advanced cancers. This table comes from immunoSEQ multiplex PCR, and its TCRdb copy is limited to in-frame clones, with some not included. The sample comprises approximately 70,000 clones, 88% of which are singletons, and about 0.25% rests with the top ten. The sequences come from CD4+ or CD8+ T cells sorted from blood, collected in a trial of the OX40 agonist ivuxolimab. All receptors derive from an adult with an advanced solid tumor such as melanoma, head and neck, liver or kidney cancer.

This chain links TRBV4-3 with TRBJ2-2; D remains unclear. This CDR3 spans 16 amino acids. The V end lost 1 base, the J end lost 3 bases, and 12 bases lay between the germline ends. CDR1 is LGHNA, CDR2 YSLEER, per germline. The CDR3 sequence is CASSQVFWSYTGELFF. The CDR3 DNA reads as TGCGCCAGCAGCCAAGTTTTCTGGTCGTACACCGGGGAGCTGTTTTTT.

This sequence joins TRBV7-2 and TRBJ2-2, with TRBD2 matching over 8 bases. The germline CDR1 and CDR2 sequences are SGHTA and FQGNSA. Unmatched junction bases numbered 5, after V lost 3 bases and J lost 5 bases. This CDR3 comprises 15 residues. This chain's CDR3 is CASSFGLAGTGELFF. The CDR3 DNA sequence: TGTGCCAGCAGCTTTGGGCTAGCGGGTACCGGGGAGCTGTTTTTT.

This clone has only one observation. J is TRBJ1-5 and V is TRBV5-5; a weak D match, TRBD1 (6 bases). From germline, CDR1 is SGHKS and CDR2 YYEKEE (reference sequence). CDR3 size: 16 residues. Trimming removed 0 bases from V and 7 bases from J, with 17 bases in between. The CDR3 here is CASSLAGGNNGQPQHF. CDR3 in DNA: TGTGCCAGCAGCTTGGCGGGGGGCAATAACGGACAGCCCCAGCATTTT.

The CDR3 loop reads CASSIVREWNQPQHF. The CDR3 DNA reads TGTGCCAGTAGTATTGTCAGGGAATGGAATCAGCCCCAGCATTTT. This chain joins TRBV19 and TRBJ1-5; possible D gene TRBD1, 5 bases. The V end lost 3 bases, the J end lost 4 bases, and 13 bases lay between the germline ends. This CDR3 spans 15 amino acids. Germline-derived CDR1 and CDR2 are LNHDA and SQIVND (reference sequence).

Here the CDR3 reads CASSRRQANTEAFF. DNA for the CDR3: TGTGCCAGCAGCAGACGACAAGCGAACACTGAAGCTTTCTTT. The gene calls are TRBV11-2 and TRBJ1-1; D unresolved. The germline gives CDR1 SGHAT, CDR2 FQNNGV. V lost 5 bases to trimming and J lost 1 base, with 11 bases between them. The CDR3 consists of 14 residues. The full variable domain, completed using reference TRBV11-2 and TRBJ1-1, is EAGVAQSPRYKIIEKRQSVAFWCNPISGHATLYWYQQILGQGPKLLIQFQNNGVVDDSQLPKDRFSAERLKGVDSTLKIQPAKLEDSAVYLCASSRRQANTEAFFGQGTRLTVV.

This rearrangement joins TRBV7-9 to TRBJ1-3, with D possibly matching TRBD1 (6 bases). Trimming shortened V by 5 bases and J by 4 bases, and 9 bases separated the two germline ends. CDR3 length: 13 amino acids. Germline CDR1 reads SEHNR; CDR2 reads FQNEAQ (reference sequence). CDR3 DNA: TGTGCCAGCAGCCAAGGACAGGGAAACACCATATATTTT. Translating it yields CASSQGQGNTIYF. The entire variable domain, with the rest obtained from reference TRBV7-9 and TRBJ1-3, is as follows: DTGVSQNPRHKITKRGQNVTFRCDPISEHNRLYWYRQTLGQGPEFLTYFQNEAQLEKSRLLSDRFSAERPKGSFSTLEIQRTEQGDSAMYLCASSQGQGNTIYFGEGSWLTVV.

The chain uses TRBV7-2 and TRBJ2-5; 10 bases are shared with TRBD2. With V trimmed by 7 bases and J by 5 bases, 10 bases remained unmatched. Germline lookup yields CDR1 SGHTA and CDR2 FQGNSA. This CDR3 spans 15 amino acids. As DNA, the CDR3 is TGTGCCAGCATTCTCGGACTAGCGGATGGGGAGACCCAGTACTTC. Its protein product is CASILGLADGETQYF.

This clone has more than one count but fewer than ten. The chain joins TRBV28 to TRBJ1-5; D ambiguous. Trimming stripped 3 bases from V and 2 bases from J, with 5 bases between. CDR1 and CDR2 (germline): MDHEN, SYDVKM. This CDR3 has 13 amino acids. DNA for the CDR3: TGTGCCAGCAGTTTTGTTGGCAATCAGCCCCAGCATTTT. Translated, it gives CASSFVGNQPQHF. Using reference TRBV28 and TRBJ1-5 for the parts outside the CDR3, the full variable domain is DVKVTQSSRYLVKRTGEKVFLECVQDMDHENMFWYRQDPGLGLRLIYFSYDVKMKEKGDIPEGYSVSREKKERFSLILESASTNQTSMYLCASSFVGNQPQHFGDGTRLSIL.

A few counts support this clone. This rearrangement joins TRBV4-1 to TRBJ1-4; D possibly corresponds to TRBD1 (6 bases). V shed 4 bases and J shed 5 bases, with 11 bases lying between them. This CDR3 is built from 14 residues. Germline V gives CDR1 MGHRA, CDR2 YSYEKL. CDR3 sequence (DNA): TGCGCCAGCAGCCGCCCAGACAGGAATGAAAAACTGTTTTTT. It specifies CASSRPDRNEKLFF.

V gene TRBV5-6 combines with J gene TRBJ2-7; 9 bases match TRBD1. Germline V CDR1 and CDR2: SGHDT, YYEEEE. The CDR3 length is 14 residues. J was trimmed by 3 bases and V by 5 bases; bases with no gene match: 6. CDR3 coding DNA: TGTGCCAGCAGTCGACAGGGGGGAAGCTACGAGCAGTACTTC. Encoded protein: CASSRQGGSYEQYF.

V gene TRBV27 combines with J gene TRBJ2-7; D may correspond to TRBD1 or TRBD2 (5 bases each). The CDR3 sequence is 16 residues long. From germline, CDR1 is MNHEY and CDR2 SMNVEV (reference sequence). Between the trimmed V and J ends, which lost 8 bases and 0 bases, there was a span of 20 bases. CDR3 loop: CASGPVGTYSSYEQYF. The DNA of the CDR3 is TGTGCCAGCGGCCCTGTTGGGACCTACAGCTCCTACGAGCAGTACTTC.

The chain uses TRBV5-6 and TRBJ2-6; no definite D call. Germline V gene sequence: CDR1 SGHDT, CDR2 YYEEEE. V dropped 3 bases and J dropped 0 bases, with 4 bases sitting between them. This CDR3 region has 14 residues. CDR3 protein: CASSSTSGANVLTF. The DNA for the CDR3 is TGTGCCAGCAGCTCGACCTCTGGGGCCAACGTCCTGACTTTC.

The V gene is TRBV7-6, the J gene TRBJ2-5, with 14 bases matching TRBD2. CDR1 SGHVS and CDR2 FNYEAQ come from the germline V gene. The V and J ends lost 3 bases and 4 bases, in that order; junction bases with no gene match: 1. This CDR3 comprises 15 residues. CDR3 amino acids: CASSFGTSGGETQYF. The CDR3 nucleotides are TGTGCCAGCAGCTTTGGGACTAGCGGGGGAGAGACCCAGTACTTC. The full variable domain, its missing parts supplied by reference TRBV7-6 and TRBJ2-5, is GAGVSQSPRYKVTKRGQDVALRCDPISGHVSLYWYRQALGQGPEFLTYFNYEAQQDKSGLPNDRFSAERPEGSISTLTIQRTEQRDSAMYRCASSFGTSGGETQYFGPGTRLLVL.

This clone appeared a single time. One end of the junction fails to match germline, which may point to a read error. This rearrangement joins TRBV27 to TRBJ1-6; 8 bases line up with TRBD1. Germline CDR1 is MNHEY and CDR2 is SMNVEV (reference sequence). This CDR3 comprises 15 residues. The CDR3 protein is CASSRQGIIPSALHF. The DNA for the CDR3 is TGTGCCAGCAGTCGACAGGGGATTATACCTTCAGCCCTCCACTTT.